These T cell receptor beta chains were read from a single sample in a study of T cells after yellow fever vaccination. TCRdb called the 5' RACE reads again in MiXCR, with one record for every CDR3 protein. The profile shows some 400,000 distinct CDR3 sequences, 6% to 8% of them singletons. Sample: PBMCs, taken 5 days after the yellow fever booster vaccination. All receptors come from a man under 40 who received the YFV17D yellow fever vaccine. CDR3s include the opening cysteine and the closing phenylalanine or tryptophan. The order of the fields is CDR3 protein, CDR3 DNA, D gene, J gene, V gene, clone size. A D gene is named only where the DNA matches it firmly. Some rows have no size entry. The others give once, few or many, or a class for an expanded clone.

CDR3aa: CSVEGLLYNEQFF
CDR3nt: TGCAGCGTGGAGGGGCTCCTATACAATGAGCAGTTCTTC
d_gene: .
j_gene: TRBJ2-1
v_gene: TRBV29-1
abundance: many

CDR3aa: CASSLVRTVATNEKLFF
CDR3nt: TGTGCCAGCAGCTTAGTCAGGACAGTCGCAACTAATGAAAAACTGTTTTTT
d_gene: .
j_gene: TRBJ1-4
v_gene: TRBV7-2
abundance: few

CDR3aa: CASSRTSGRENEQFF
CDR3nt: TGTGCCAGCAGCAGGACTAGCGGGAGAGAAAATGAGCAGTTCTTC
d_gene: TRBD2
j_gene: TRBJ2-1
v_gene: TRBV5-4
abundance: few

CDR3aa: CAATRDTYNEQFF
CDR3nt: TGTGCCGCTACTCGGGACACCTACAATGAGCAGTTCTTC
d_gene: .
j_gene: TRBJ2-1
v_gene: TRBV6-2/TRBV6-3
abundance: .

CDR3aa: CASSLGPGTQAYEQYF
CDR3nt: TGCGCCAGCAGCTTGGGCCCAGGGACTCAAGCCTACGAGCAGTACTTC
d_gene: .
j_gene: TRBJ2-7
v_gene: TRBV5-1
abundance: .

CDR3aa: CASSLVSQPVTDTQYF
CDR3nt: TGTGCCAGCAGCTTGGTAAGCCAGCCTGTCACAGATACGCAGTATTTT
d_gene: .
j_gene: TRBJ2-3
v_gene: TRBV5-6
abundance: many

CDR3aa: CASSQSGRAPTQYF
CDR3nt: TGTGCCAGCAGCCAAAGCGGGAGGGCCCCCACGCAGTATTTT
d_gene: TRBD2
j_gene: TRBJ2-3
v_gene: TRBV14
abundance: .

CDR3aa: CASSDAGGSNTGELFF
CDR3nt: TGTGCCAGCAGTGATGCGGGAGGGTCGAACACCGGGGAGCTGTTTTTT
d_gene: TRBD2
j_gene: TRBJ2-2
v_gene: TRBV2
abundance: many

CDR3aa: CASSLVLAGNYNEQFF
CDR3nt: TGTGCCAGCAGCTTAGTGCTAGCGGGGAACTACAATGAGCAGTTCTTC
d_gene: TRBD2
j_gene: TRBJ2-1
v_gene: TRBV11-2
abundance: few

CDR3aa: CASRWARQPQHF
CDR3nt: TGTGCCAGCAGGTGGGCCAGACAGCCCCAGCATTTT
d_gene: .
j_gene: TRBJ1-5
v_gene: TRBV12-3/TRBV12-4
abundance: many

CDR3aa: CASSPKAGVYNEQFF
CDR3nt: TGTGCCAGCAGCCCCAAAGCGGGAGTCTACAATGAGCAGTTCTTC
d_gene: TRBD2
j_gene: TRBJ2-1
v_gene: TRBV13
abundance: .

CDR3aa: CASSLIGDGNSPLHF
CDR3nt: TGTGCCAGCAGCTTAATTGGGGACGGGAATTCACCCCTCCACTTT
d_gene: .
j_gene: TRBJ1-6
v_gene: TRBV7-9
abundance: few

CDR3aa: CSVNDRDRGPNEQFF
CDR3nt: TGCAGCGTGAATGACCGGGACAGGGGACCCAATGAGCAGTTCTTC
d_gene: TRBD1
j_gene: TRBJ2-1
v_gene: TRBV29-1
abundance: many

CDR3aa: CASSFSSAGPYTDTQYF
CDR3nt: TGTGCCAGCAGTTTCTCGTCAGCGGGACCCTATACAGATACGCAGTATTTT
d_gene: TRBD2
j_gene: TRBJ2-3
v_gene: TRBV27
abundance: few

CDR3aa: CASSQDVLTGGNEQFF
CDR3nt: TGTGCCAGCAGCCAAGATGTACTAACCGGAGGCAATGAGCAGTTCTTC
d_gene: .
j_gene: TRBJ2-1
v_gene: TRBV4-2
abundance: many

CDR3aa: CASSDQVNIQYF
CDR3nt: TGTGCCAGTAGCGACCAGGTGAACATTCAGTACTTC
d_gene: .
j_gene: TRBJ2-4
v_gene: TRBV19
abundance: few

CDR3aa: CAISALATTSYNEQFF
CDR3nt: TGTGCCATCAGTGCACTAGCAACCACCTCCTACAATGAGCAGTTCTTC
d_gene: .
j_gene: TRBJ2-1
v_gene: TRBV10-3
abundance: .

CDR3aa: CASSLGRERNTQYF
CDR3nt: TGTGCCAGCAGCTTGGGCAGGGAACGGAATACGCAGTATTTT
d_gene: .
j_gene: TRBJ2-3
v_gene: TRBV5-8
abundance: few

CDR3aa: CASSPVGGEYNEQFF
CDR3nt: TGTGCCAGCTCACCGGTCGGGGGAGAATACAATGAGCAGTTCTTC
d_gene: .
j_gene: TRBJ2-1
v_gene: TRBV28
abundance: few

CDR3aa: CATKVLDGPQHF
CDR3nt: TGTGCCACCAAGGTTCTGGATGGACCCCAGCATTTT
d_gene: .
j_gene: TRBJ1-5
v_gene: TRBV2
abundance: many

CDR3aa: CTSSQERDSYTDTQYF
CDR3nt: TGCACCAGCAGCCAAGAAAGGGACAGCTACACAGATACGCAGTATTTT
d_gene: .
j_gene: TRBJ2-3
v_gene: TRBV1
abundance: .

CDR3aa: CSGGGRAYEQYF
CDR3nt: TGCAGTGGAGGCGGGAGGGCCTACGAGCAGTACTTC
d_gene: TRBD2
j_gene: TRBJ2-7
v_gene: TRBV20-1
abundance: many

CDR3aa: CASNPQGPNTEAFF
CDR3nt: TGTGCCAGCAATCCGCAGGGGCCGAACACTGAAGCTTTCTTT
d_gene: .
j_gene: TRBJ1-1
v_gene: TRBV12-3/TRBV12-4
abundance: many

CDR3aa: CASSIVSEAGELFF
CDR3nt: TGTGCCAGTAGTATAGTTTCCGAGGCCGGGGAGCTGTTTTTT
d_gene: .
j_gene: TRBJ2-2
v_gene: TRBV19
abundance: .

CDR3aa: CAISGSGNTIYF
CDR3nt: TGTGCCATCAGCGGATCCGGAAACACCATATATTTT
d_gene: .
j_gene: TRBJ1-3
v_gene: TRBV10-3
abundance: .

CDR3aa: CTSSGGRRELFF
CDR3nt: TGTACCAGCAGCGGGGGAAGGCGGGAGCTGTTTTTT
d_gene: TRBD2
j_gene: TRBJ2-2
v_gene: TRBV27
abundance: .

CDR3aa: CSARGPGLDTQYF
CDR3nt: TGCAGTGCTAGAGGCCCGGGCTTAGATACGCAGTATTTT
d_gene: .
j_gene: TRBJ2-3
v_gene: TRBV20-1
abundance: .

CDR3aa: CASMDPYNEQFF
CDR3nt: TGTGCCAGCATGGACCCCTACAATGAGCAGTTCTTC
d_gene: .
j_gene: TRBJ2-1
v_gene: TRBV28
abundance: few

CDR3aa: CATSRTRNTGELFF
CDR3nt: TGTGCCACCAGCCGAACTAGGAACACCGGGGAGCTGTTTTTT
d_gene: .
j_gene: TRBJ2-2
v_gene: TRBV15
abundance: few

CDR3aa: CASSPILSGRETQYF
CDR3nt: TGTGCCAGCAGCCCGATACTTTCCGGGAGAGAGACCCAGTACTTC
d_gene: .
j_gene: TRBJ2-5
v_gene: TRBV7-2
abundance: many

CDR3aa: CASSSGSMLQETQYF
CDR3nt: TGTGCCAGCAGCTCAGGGTCCATGCTCCAAGAGACCCAGTACTTC
d_gene: .
j_gene: TRBJ2-5
v_gene: TRBV7-9
abundance: many

CDR3aa: CASSQVGVGDTEAFF
CDR3nt: TGCGCCAGCAGCCAAGTTGGGGTTGGGGACACTGAAGCTTTCTTT
d_gene: .
j_gene: TRBJ1-1
v_gene: TRBV4-1
abundance: .

CDR3aa: CASSQAGQGYEQYF
CDR3nt: TGTGCCAGCAGCCAAGCGGGACAGGGCTACGAGCAGTACTTC
d_gene: TRBD1
j_gene: TRBJ2-7
v_gene: TRBV3-1
abundance: few

CDR3aa: CASSPSVSYEQYF
CDR3nt: TGTGCCAGTAGTCCCTCCGTATCCTACGAGCAGTACTTC
d_gene: .
j_gene: TRBJ2-7
v_gene: TRBV19
abundance: few

CDR3aa: CASKAGGHEQFF
CDR3nt: TGTGCCAGCAAGGCGGGAGGGCATGAGCAGTTCTTC
d_gene: TRBD2
j_gene: TRBJ2-1
v_gene: TRBV6-6
abundance: many

CDR3aa: CASSVVPSGDTQYF
CDR3nt: TGTGCCAGCAGCGTAGTCCCTAGCGGAGATACGCAGTATTTT
d_gene: TRBD2
j_gene: TRBJ2-3
v_gene: TRBV9
abundance: many

CDR3aa: CASSLAPGTAYEQYF
CDR3nt: TGTGCCAGCAGCTTAGCCCCAGGCACCGCATACGAGCAGTACTTC
d_gene: .
j_gene: TRBJ2-7
v_gene: TRBV7-2
abundance: many

CDR3aa: CASSLVEKLFF
CDR3nt: TGTGCCAGCAGCTTAGTTGAAAAACTGTTTTTT
d_gene: .
j_gene: TRBJ1-4
v_gene: TRBV7-9
abundance: many

CDR3aa: CSASGVAVTYEQYF
CDR3nt: TGCAGTGCCAGTGGGGTAGCGGTAACCTACGAGCAGTACTTC
d_gene: .
j_gene: TRBJ2-7
v_gene: TRBV20-1
abundance: few